These T cell receptor beta chains were read from a single sample in a study of CD4+ T cells in melanoma. Clones were read by immunoSEQ multiplex PCR, and TCRdb kept only the in-frame ones, dropping some. Among 10,000 to 13,000 clones, over 60% were seen once, and the ten largest hold 8.5% to 9.5%. Material for sequencing was cells from a culture (not recorded whether cultured in vitro). The receptors here all came from a human donor with melanoma. Both conserved end residues are part of each CDR3. A D gene is named only where the DNA matches it firmly. Part of the rows lack a size; the others show once, few, many or a class for expanded clones.

TRBJ1-3 once 13 TRBV28 NA TGTGCCAGCGTTGGCACAGCAGGAAACACCATATATTTT CASVGTAGNTIYF
TRBJ2-1 NA 18 TRBV5-1 TRBD1 TGCGCCAGCAGCCGCACCGGGACAGGAGAAAGCTCCTACAATGAGCAGTTCTTC CASSRTGTGESSYNEQFF
TRBJ1-1 few 14 TRBV27 NA TGTGCCAGCAGTCCAGGGTCGTCGGTCACTGAAGCTTTCTTT CASSPGSSVTEAFF
TRBJ1-3 NA 18 TRBV15 TRBD1 TGTGCCACCAGCAGAGGCGGACAGGGGATGTTTGTAAGAAACACCATATATTTT CATSRGGQGMFVRNTIYF
TRBJ1-5 NA 16 TRBV21-1 NA TGTGCCAGCATCCCCTTTCCGGGACAGGGGTTATCGCCCCAGCATTTT CASIPFPGQGLSPQHF
TRBJ2-6 NA 14 TRBV5-4 NA TGTGCCAGCAGCTTGAAATCTGGGGCCAACGTCCTGACTTTC CASSLKSGANVLTF
TRBJ1-1 few 14 TRBV5-1 NA TGCGCCAGCAGCTTGCAGGGAATGAGGACTGAAGCTTTCTTT CASSLQGMRTEAFF
TRBJ1-1 NA 17 TRBV11-1 NA TGTGCCAGCAGCTTATGGGGGAAGCGCGGTGAGAACACTGAAGCTTTCTTT CASSLWGKRGENTEAFF
TRBJ1-4 NA 14 TRBV9 NA TGTGCCAGCAGCGCCGGGCCCCCAAATGAAAAACTGTTTTTT CASSAGPPNEKLFF
TRBJ1-2 NA 19 TRBV4-2 NA TGTGCCAGCAGCCAAGATCCCAGGATGGGCTTCACGGGGAACTATGGCTACACCTTC CASSQDPRMGFTGNYGYTF
TRBJ1-2 NA 13 TRBV6-6 TRBD1 TGTGCCAGCAGACAGACAGGGGCCCATGGCTACACCTTC CASRQTGAHGYTF
TRBJ2-7 few 14 TRBV5-6 NA TGTGCCAGCAGCGCGGGACCAGGGTACTACGAGCAGTACTTC CASSAGPGYYEQYF
TRBJ1-5 few 13 TRBV19 NA TGTGCCAGTAGTATAGATAAATATCAGCCCCAGCATTTT CASSIDKYQPQHF
TRBJ1-6 few 13 TRBV6-1 TRBD1 TGTGCCGGACAGGACAGGATCGATTCACCCCTCCACTTT CAGQDRIDSPLHF
TRBJ2-7 NA 15 TRBV5-1 TRBD1 TGCGCCAGCAGCTCAACCGGGACAGGGTCTAGCGAGCAGTACTTC CASSSTGTGSSEQYF
TRBJ1-2 NA 16 TRBV7-8 TRBD1 TGTGCCAGCAGCTCAGGACCCCAGACAGGGGCGGATGGCTACACCTTC CASSSGPQTGADGYTF
TRBJ2-7 NA 13 TRBV7-6 NA TGTGCCAGCAGCGCCGGGAGAAACTACGAGCAGTACTTC CASSAGRNYEQYF
TRBJ2-3 NA 12 TRBV30 NA TGTGCCTGGAGTCCCACGGGCAGGGGCCAGTATTTT CAWSPTGRGQYF
TRBJ1-3 NA 15 TRBV5-1 NA TGCGCCAGCAGGCCACAGCTGACTGCAGGAAACACCATATATTTT CASRPQLTAGNTIYF
TRBJ2-1 NA 14 TRBV7-9 NA TGTGCCAGCAGCTTCCTTCTACTCTACAATGAGCAGTTCTTC CASSFLLLYNEQFF
TRBJ2-3 NA 16 TRBV4-2 NA TGTGCCAGCAGCCAACTCACGGGTACTAGCACAGATACGCAGTATTTT CASSQLTGTSTDTQYF
TRBJ2-2 NA 16 TRBV9 NA TGTGCCAGCAGCGTAACGCACACCTCGGGCACCGGGGAGCTGTTTTTT CASSVTHTSGTGELFF
TRBJ1-3 few 17 TRBV18 NA TGTGCCAGCTCAGCCCTTTTGGCAGGGATGTTTGGAAACACCATATATTTT CASSALLAGMFGNTIYF
TRBJ1-1 once 17 TRBV9 NA TGTGCCAGCAGCGGAGAGGAGGGGCTCCTCGTGAACACTGAAGCTTTCTTT CASSGEEGLLVNTEAFF
TRBJ1-6 NA 15 TRBV2 NA TGTGCCACCAAGCGTAGCAGCTCCTATAATTCACCCCTCCACTTT CATKRSSSYNSPLHF
TRBJ1-2 NA 12 TRBV5-1 NA TGCGCCAGCAGCTCCTTCTTCGGGGGCTACACCTTC CASSSFFGGYTF
TRBJ2-2 NA 16 TRBV7-2 TRBD2 TGTGCCAGCAGCTCGGGACTAGCGGGCCCCACCGGGGAGCTGTTTTTT CASSSGLAGPTGELFF
TRBJ2-1 NA 17 TRBV4-1 NA TGCGCCAGCAGCCAAGACCCGGGGGCTAGCTCCTACAATGAGCAGTTCTTC CASSQDPGASSYNEQFF
TRBJ1-2 NA 13 TRBV6-6 TRBD1 TGTGCCAGCAGTTCGGACAGGGGCCGCGGCTACACCTTC CASSSDRGRGYTF
TRBJ2-5 NA 16 TRBV11-1 TRBD2 TGTGCCAGCAGCCCCGTGAAACTAGCGGGGAAAGAGACCCAGTACTTC CASSPVKLAGKETQYF
TRBJ1-2 NA 15 TRBV6-1 TRBD1 TGTGCCAGCAGTGAAGCCGGGACAGGGAACTATGGCTACACCTTC CASSEAGTGNYGYTF
TRBJ1-5 NA 13 TRBV12-5 TRBD1 TGTGCTAGTGGGACAGGGGAAAATCAGCCCCAGCATTTT CASGTGENQPQHF
TRBJ1-2 few 15 TRBV5-1 TRBD1 TGCGCCAGCAGCTTGTCAGGACAGGGTGCGAGTGGCTACACCTTC CASSLSGQGASGYTF